The sequence of this T cell receptor (beta chain) was determined in a study of beta chain features in type 1 diabetes. The CDR3 runs 15 residues. Germline CDR1 reads MNHEY; CDR2 reads SVGAGI. The ends lost 5 bases at V and 4 bases at J; junction bases unmatched: 7. Isolated RNA was reverse transcribed in full, so expressed TCRB transcripts were sequenced. This table comes from immunoSEQ multiplex PCR, and its TCRdb copy is limited to in-frame clones, with some not included. Of about 250,000 clones listed, roughly 11% are singletons. Overall study findings and caveats: There was a moderate but significant shortening of TCRB CDR3s in all four CD4+ subsets of Type 1 diabetes patients.

Of note for this clone: The antigen is undetermined.

This TCR derives from a man aged 25 to 45 with type 1 diabetes. The sample consisted of naive CD4+ T cells from blood. The rearrangement joins TRBV6-5 to TRBJ2-1, with TRBD1 matching over 8 bases. This chain's CDR3 is CASSTLGQGYNEQFF. CDR3 bases: TGTGCCAGCAGTACCTTAGGACAGGGATACAATGAGCAGTTCTTC.